This T cell receptor (beta chain) was captured in a study of CD8 T cells in Susac syndrome. The CDR3 extends over 13 amino acids. Trimming took off 3 bases at V and 7 bases at J, with 13 bases between the two ends. Germline V gene lookup returns CDR1 ENHRY and CDR2 SYGVKD. TCR beta sequencing covered blood CD8+ and CD4+ T cells. Negative isolation yielded CD8+ and CD4+ T cells; FACS enriched TEMRA cells. This clonotype was observed once. Random hexamers were used to reverse transcribe an amount of roughly 0.45 to 1 ug RNA. The amplification used immunoSEQ multiplex PCR on TCR beta CDR3; it spanned 54 Vbeta and 13 Jbeta. Each CDR3 protein is one row after TCRdb ran MiXCR on the immunoSEQ multiplex PCR reads. The sample holds approximately 46,000 distinct CDR3 sequences; around 92% are singletons and the top ten take around 0.38%.

The chain uses TRBV10-3 and TRBJ2-7; D may correspond to TRBD1 or TRBD2 (5 bases each). This TCR was recovered from a human donor in good health. Sequences were obtained from CD8+ T cells from PBMCs. CDR3 region: CAISDPIGGEQYF. The CDR3 DNA reads as TGTGCCATCAGTGACCCAATTGGGGGTGAGCAGTACTTC.